This TCR beta chain is drawn from a study of blood T cell repertoires in COVID-19. Study-wide background: Some COVID-19 samples were acute and others convalescent; all came from the United States, Italy and Spain.

In the original processing: Counts of nucleated cells, estimated from reference gene primer amplification, were obtained. Sequencing used immunoSEQ multiplex PCR; TCRdb keeps in-frame clones, though not all of them. V and J calls and clone size are those listed in that table; D and trimming were worked out from the DNA. This table holds approximately 150,000 clones, roughly 80% found once. Germline V gives CDR1 KGHDR, CDR2 SFDVKD. V dropped 5 bases and J dropped 8 bases, with 18 bases sitting between them. The CDR3 has 15 amino acids. The genes are TRBV24-1 and TRBJ1-5; a weak D match, TRBD1 (6 bases). The sequence came from a woman aged 80 or over with COVID-19, enrolled during active disease. Material: peripheral blood. CDR3 sequence reads: CATSANTGLGEPQHF. The CDR3 coding sequence is TGTGCCACCAGTGCCAATACAGGGTTGGGGGAGCCCCAGCATTTT.